The source of this T cell receptor beta chain is a study of T cells expressing NK-cell markers. Study as a whole: Investigators obtained TCR beta repertoires from sorted CD3+CD56+NKG2C+, CD3+CD56+NKG2C- and CD3+CD56-NKG2C+ T cells. Seven sequenced donors out of eight were HCMV-seropositive, one seronegative. Overall study findings and caveats: These clonotypes additionally ranked first within the CD3+CD56-NKG2C+ fraction of a handful of donors.

Germline V CDR1 and CDR2: DFQATT, SNEGSKA (reference sequence). The CDR3 consists of 14 residues. Comments on this clonotype: The antigen remains unidentified.

Template switching by 5'RACE with UMIs generated the TCR beta cDNA. Following a re-call of the 5' RACE reads, TCRdb has one entry per CDR3 protein and lacks DNA. The sample's table shows 400,000 to 450,000 distinct CDR3 sequences. Material for sequencing was blood T cells: a sorted CD56 or NKG2C T cell subset, CD4+ or CD8+ T cells, or bulk PBMC T cells (not recorded which). This TCR came from a woman aged 18 to 75 in good health. The chain is built from TRBV20-1 and TRBJ2-3; checking the TCRdb D call of TRBD1 is not possible without DNA. CDR3 region: CSASTGVDADTQYF.